The sequence of this T cell receptor beta chain was determined in a study of blood T cells in healthy people across ages (dated by TCRdb to about 2015). For the wider study: In model experiments, template switching captured about one uniquely barcoded TCR beta cDNA molecule for every two T cells. Using deep sequencing normalized with unique cDNA molecular identifiers, the study measured how TCR beta repertoire diversity changes with age. The donors were split into four age groups: young (average about 15 years), middle-aged (around 40), aged (about 56) and long-lived (roughly 77). Two additional independent replicas of 1 million unique cDNA reads from the same blood draw were analyzed for two donors (one aged 18 to 30 and one aged 80 or older). Study-wide conclusions, independent of this receptor: Because donor CMV infection status was unknown, age-related changes in expanded clonotypes were potentially confounded. Compared with the aged group, the long-lived group had more naive CD4+ T cells, fewer expanded clones and increased TCR diversity, suggesting age selection. As age increased, observed TCR beta diversity per million T cells dropped in a roughly linear way, and a significant reduction was already evident by age about 40. Total diversity estimates from one million sequenced T cells were considered lower bounds and underestimates. There was a strong correlation between observed TCR beta diversity and the percentage of naive T cells measured by flow cytometry. Because profiling used bulk unsorted PBMCs, naive and antigen-experienced compartments could not be compared conclusively.

Systemically healthy Caucasian individuals from Russia, 39 in total and aged roughly 6 to 100 years, were included as donors. Each donor gave around 9.8 milliliters of peripheral blood, collected into EDTA-treated Vacutainer tubes. Ficoll-Paque density-gradient centrifugation was used to isolate PBMCs, with at least 6 million obtained per sample. Trizol reagent was used to extract total RNA from the PBMCs, yielding at least 5 micrograms per sample. The percentages of naive CD45RAhigh/CD27high T cells were determined by flow cytometry on a PBMC aliquot from every donor. The germline V gene (reference sequence) supplies CDR1 SGHNT and CDR2 YYREEE. Between the V and J ends, shortened by 6 bases and 4 bases respectively, the junction contains 10 bases. Including cysteine and phenylalanine, the CDR3 has 12 amino acids. Only CDR3 DNA remains: 36 bases, in frame from the first base. The library was generated by 5' RACE. Instrument on record: Illumina HiSeq 2500. The second PCR ran for about 6 to 12 cycles and used a J-beta primer mix along with a sample-barcoded 5' primer. A template-switch 5' adaptor carrying 12 random nucleotides introduced a unique molecular identifier onto each TCR beta cDNA molecule. Each sample yielded at least 3 million CDR3-containing paired-end reads. First-strand cDNA was synthesized from all RNA with the Mint cDNA synthesis kit, primed by a TRBC-specific oligonucleotide. Following uracil-DNA glycosylase treatment, a first 18-cycle PCR with universal primers M1SS and BC2_uni_R was performed on all cDNA. The original pipeline was this. For normalization, 1 million high-quality reads, each with a distinct molecular identifier, were randomly selected from each sample. Instead of being binned into consensus sequences, reads with shared molecular identifiers were discarded. CDR3 identification, clonotype clustering and error correction used MiTCR with a Q25 quality threshold and the strictest error-elimination algorithm. A nonparametric unseen species model with Euler transformation was used to estimate a lower bound on total TCR beta diversity. The public sequencing data were trimmed at Q25 with fastp and processed into clonotypes with MiXCR by TCRdb, which kept only in-frame beta chains. Records with the same CDR3 protein are collapsed into one entry carrying the most frequent genes and DNA. The V and J calls come from TCRdb's annotation, not from the publication. The sample table lists 750,000 to 1,000,000 distinct CDR3 sequences, 25% to 35% of them with a count of one. The top ten clonotypes cover approximately 10% of the sample.

This clonotype was counted ten times or more. There is no known antigen for this receptor. No quality values exist for individual bases; no much larger clone is one base distant. These sequences were also reported in another study, on T cells of mothers and their children. As that second study puts it: Donors were nine systemically healthy Caucasian individuals: three mothers and their six children. cDNA synthesis consumed the entire amount of extracted RNA, loaded at approximately 1.6 ug RNA in each 15 ul reaction. In the second PCR, the M1S primer added sample barcodes and 2-4 random nucleotides. More than 9 million TCR beta CDR3 reads were obtained from each mother, and roughly 3.1 million reads were obtained from each child. Thymic selection similarly shapes TCR recombination output in related and unrelated pairs, with minor effect from inherited differences. Normalized repertoire overlap in related mother-child pairs was always slightly higher than in unrelated mother-child pairs, but the difference was never significant. Persistent microchimeric T cell clones were not detected, at a sensitivity of approximately 100 clones per million clonotypes. The study used deep NGS to compare TCR beta repertoires of mothers and children, seeking features distinguishing related mother-child pairs from unrelated individuals. On average, the children were around 11 +/- 4 years old, while the mothers were about 37 +/- 4 years old. Libraries were sequenced on Illumina HiSeq 2000 with 100+100 nt paired-end reads after adapter ligation with NEBNext reagents. Mother and child libraries were prepared a month apart and sequenced in separate runs to prevent cross-contamination. Each donor had between 500,000 and 2,000,000 distinct TCR beta clonotypes identified. Naive TCR beta clonotypes were estimated from low-frequency clonotypes matched to each donor's FACS-determined naive share, without sorting.

The sample was blood. This TCR came from a woman aged 40 to 55 in good health. The V and J genes are TRBV5-4 and TRBJ2-5, with the D segment identity uncertain. The sequenced DNA: TGTGCCAGCAAGGGTGCCGGAGAGACCCAGTACTTC. This encodes CASKGAGETQYF.